The TCR beta chain described here comes from a study of technical replicates of blood from several donors. The data were produced by immunoSEQ multiplex PCR, yet TCRdb's version contains in-frame clones alone and is incomplete. The data contain more than 80,000 clones, more than 85% of them singletons. This clone was seen once. V was clipped by 0 bases and J by 8 bases, with 11 bases between them. The length of the CDR3 is 14 residues. CDR1 and CDR2 from the germline V gene are SGHRS and YFSETQ. The J gene is TRBJ2-2, the V gene TRBV5-1; D not resolved. The sequenced material came from T cells isolated from PBMCs. The receptor's source is a human donor in good health. The CDR3 region has the DNA TGCGCCAGCAGCTTGGGGGCGTATGGAGGGGAGCTGTTTTTT. Translated, it gives CASSLGAYGGELFF.